This is a list of T cell receptor beta chains from one sample in a study of T-cell reconstitution after alpha-beta-depleted transplantation in children. One entry per CDR3 protein, called by TCRdb with MiXCR from the PCR reads. The sample has about half a million distinct CDR3 sequences; approximately 12% are singletons. Material: PBMCs from the stem cell graft donor, obtained from the stem cell graft. These receptor sequences come from a human donor who donated a stem cell graft to a child with combined immunodeficiency. The CDR3 runs from the conserved cysteine through the conserved F or W. The D gene is left open where the match is weak. Clone size is given for some rows only: seen once, a few or many times, or a class if the clone is expanded.

v_call	j_call	clone_size	d_call	cdr3_aa	cdr3_nt
TRBV7-2	TRBJ2-7	few	TRBD1	CASSSRQGARYEQYF	TGTGCCAGCAGCTCTAGACAGGGGGCGAGGTACGAGCAGTACTTC
TRBV11-2	TRBJ2-7	NA	TRBD2	CASRDGTSGGYEQYF	TGTGCCAGCAGGGATGGGACTAGCGGGGGCTACGAGCAGTACTTC
TRBV19	TRBJ2-7	NA	NA	CAISPGLGRLYEQYF	TGTGCCATCAGCCCGGGACTGGGGCGCCTCTACGAGCAGTACTTC
TRBV5-1	TRBJ2-6	NA	NA	CASMAASGANVLTF	TGCGCCAGCATGGCAGCCTCTGGGGCCAACGTCCTGACTTTC
TRBV5-1	TRBJ2-7	NA	TRBD2	CASSPDGSGSSGSYEQYF	TGCGCCAGCAGCCCGGACGGGAGCGGATCTAGCGGGTCCTACGAGCAGTACTTC
TRBV24-1	TRBJ2-5	many	TRBD2	CATSDLSLAGQETQYF	TGTGCCACCAGTGATTTGAGTCTAGCGGGGCAAGAGACCCAGTACTTC
TRBV5-1	TRBJ2-5	NA	TRBD2	CASSLDVAGVEETQYF	TGCGCCAGCAGCTTAGATGTGGCGGGGGTAGAAGAGACCCAGTACTTC
TRBV4-3	TRBJ2-5	few	NA	CASSPSVQDQETQYF	TGCGCCAGCAGCCCCTCGGTGCAGGACCAAGAGACCCAGTACTTC
TRBV18	TRBJ2-5	NA	NA	CASSPMNQETQYF	TGTGCCAGCTCACCAATGAACCAAGAGACCCAGTACTTC
TRBV5-1	TRBJ2-1	NA	TRBD2	CASIPLVWTRGNEQFF	TGCGCCAGCATCCCCCTGGTTTGGACTAGAGGCAATGAGCAGTTCTTC
TRBV20-1	TRBJ2-5	many	TRBD1	CSAKDRGQETQYF	TGCAGTGCTAAGGACAGGGGTCAAGAGACCCAGTACTTC
TRBV15	TRBJ1-1	NA	NA	CATSRARENTEAFF	TGTGCCACCAGCAGAGCTCGGGAGAACACTGAAGCTTTCTTT
TRBV5-1	TRBJ2-1	many	NA	CASTRGGSGTPTYNEQFF	TGCGCCAGCACCCGAGGGGGGAGCGGGACACCCACCTACAATGAGCAGTTCTTC
TRBV9	TRBJ2-5	NA	NA	CASSVGRDYQETQYF	TGTGCCAGCAGCGTCGGGCGGGACTACCAAGAGACCCAGTACTTC
TRBV7-3	TRBJ2-3	NA	NA	CASSLDWVGTQYF	TGTGCCAGCAGCTTGGACTGGGTTGGGACGCAGTATTTT
TRBV4-1	TRBJ2-1	many	TRBD1	CASSTRPGGSYNEQFF	TGCGCCAGCAGCACAAGACCAGGGGGCTCCTACAATGAGCAGTTCTTC
TRBV7-2	TRBJ1-2	once	NA	CASSQQGRGGYTF	TGTGCCAGCAGCCAGCAGGGGCGGGGAGGCTACACCTTC
TRBV29-1	TRBJ1-1	NA	NA	CSVEVFDSNTEAFF	TGCAGCGTTGAAGTGTTTGACAGTAACACTGAAGCTTTCTTT
TRBV29-1	TRBJ2-6	few	NA	CSVNWGRASGANVLTF	TGCAGCGTCAATTGGGGCAGGGCCTCTGGGGCCAACGTCCTGACTTTC
TRBV20-1	TRBJ2-5	many	NA	CSANPGRGGETQYF	TGCAGTGCAAACCCCGGCAGGGGGGGAGAGACCCAGTACTTC
TRBV4-1	TRBJ2-3	few	TRBD2	CASSQEGLAGGTDTQYF	TGCGCCAGCAGCCAAGAGGGACTAGCGGGGGGAACAGATACGCAGTATTTT
TRBV9	TRBJ2-2	NA	TRBD1	CASSVAGTGGRTGELFF	TGTGCCAGCAGCGTAGCGGGGACAGGGGGCAGGACCGGGGAGCTGTTTTTT
TRBV7-9	TRBJ1-2	many	NA	CASSLVGYGYTF	TGTGCCAGCAGCTTAGTGGGTTATGGCTACACCTTC
TRBV5-1	TRBJ2-7	few	NA	CASSPGLGRRFYEQYF	TGCGCCAGCAGCCCGGGACTGGGACGGAGATTCTACGAGCAGTACTTC
TRBV20-1	TRBJ2-5	NA	TRBD2	CSARALVFGGAQETQYF	TGCAGTGCTAGAGCCCTTGTTTTCGGGGGGGCCCAAGAGACCCAGTACTTC
TRBV29-1	TRBJ2-7	many	NA	CSVVLGPDPYEQYF	TGCAGCGTTGTATTGGGGCCAGACCCCTACGAGCAGTACTTC
TRBV27	TRBJ2-7	NA	TRBD2	CASGPGGWPYEQYF	TGTGCCAGCGGCCCGGGAGGGTGGCCCTACGAGCAGTACTTC
TRBV20-1	TRBJ2-1	NA	TRBD2	CSARGDVIYNEQFF	TGCAGTGCTCGGGGGGACGTTATCTACAATGAGCAGTTCTTC
TRBV28	TRBJ2-2	few	TRBD2	CASMGLERNTGELFF	TGTGCCAGCATGGGACTAGAGAGGAACACCGGGGAGCTGTTTTTT
TRBV20-1	TRBJ1-5	few	TRBD1	CSARDPFGQGNSNQPQHF	TGCAGTGCTAGAGATCCCTTTGGACAGGGCAATAGCAATCAGCCCCAGCATTTT
TRBV4-2	TRBJ2-7	NA	NA	CASSQDTAPRLEPYEQYF	TGTGCCAGCAGCCAAGATACTGCCCCACGTCTGGAACCCTACGAGCAGTACTTC
TRBV5-1	TRBJ2-1	few	NA	CASSLGDTVNEQFF	TGCGCCAGCAGCTTGGGAGACACCGTCAATGAGCAGTTCTTC
TRBV7-3	TRBJ1-1	many	NA	CASSPTPNTEAFF	TGTGCCAGCAGCCCCACACCGAACACTGAAGCTTTCTTT
TRBV15	TRBJ1-3	few	NA	CATSRDDAGRNTIYF	TGTGCCACCAGCAGAGATGACGCAGGGAGAAACACCATATATTTT
TRBV20-1	TRBJ2-7	few	TRBD2	CSARESGTSGYEQYF	TGCAGTGCTAGAGAGTCCGGGACTAGCGGCTACGAGCAGTACTTC
TRBV28	TRBJ2-7	many	TRBD1	CASSKYRGPYEQYF	TGTGCCAGCAGTAAATACAGGGGGCCCTACGAGCAGTACTTC
TRBV3-1	TRBJ2-2	NA	NA	CASSRVWTGELFF	TGTGCCAGCAGCCGCGTCTGGACCGGGGAGCTGTTTTTT
TRBV12-3/TRBV12-4	TRBJ2-5	few	TRBD1	CASKVTGAETQYF	TGTGCCAGCAAGGTGACAGGGGCCGAGACCCAGTACTTC